What follows are 2 T cell receptor beta chains derived from one specimen sequenced in a study of blood T cell repertoires in COVID-19. Method: immunoSEQ multiplex PCR; TCRdb's copy keeps in-frame clones and lacks some. The sample shows about 250,000 clones, nearly 85% of them seen only once. Sequencing used peripheral blood. The receptors stem from a human donor in a cohort sampled during active COVID-19.

The J gene is TRBJ2-7, the V gene TRBV10-2, with 7 bases aligning to TRBD2. CDR1 and CDR2 from the germline V gene are WSHSY and SAAADI. The CDR3 runs to 16 residues. V trimming: 3 bases; J trimming: 3 bases; junction bases outside the gene matches: 11. CDR3 loop: CASSDHTSASNYEQYF. CDR3 nucleotide sequence: TGCGCCAGCAGTGATCACACTAGCGCATCGAACTACGAGCAGTACTTC.

The rearrangement uses TRBV18 and TRBJ1-2, with D possibly being TRBD1 (6 bases). V dropped 4 bases and J dropped 2 bases, with 8 bases sitting between them. This CDR3 is 13 amino acids long. In germline, CDR1 is KGHSH, CDR2 LQKENI. This chain's CDR3 is CASSRDRNYGYTF. CDR3 DNA: TGTGCCAGCTCACGAGACAGGAACTATGGCTACACCTTC.